This T cell receptor beta chain was recorded in a study of blood T cell repertoires in COVID-19. Original processing methods: Estimation of nucleated cell counts relied on the amplification of reference gene primers. Sequencing was performed with immunoSEQ multiplex PCR; in TCRdb, only in-frame clones are kept and a portion is missing. V and J calls and clone size follow that table, whereas D and trimming were derived from the DNA. The table has around 200,000 clones, 88% seen once; the top ten hold roughly 2.7%. This CDR3 is 14 amino acids long. V was trimmed by 0 bases and J by 3 bases, leaving 10 bases between them. Germline CDR1 and CDR2: SGHRS and YFSETQ. About this clone itself: Other nucleotide sequences from this sample produce the same CDR3.

Participants reported their clinical history, and cohort assignment relied on those reports. Cohort 3 donors counted as recovered after two negative PCRs, clearance, or resolved symptoms. The chain links TRBV5-1 to TRBJ2-7, with a possible D match to TRBD1 (5 bases). The sequence came from a woman aged 25 to 39 who had recovered from COVID-19. Sequenced sample: PBMCs or T cells enriched from blood (not recorded which). The CDR3 DNA reads TGCGCCAGCAGCTTGGCCGGAGACAGCTACGAGCAGTACTTC. It is translated as CASSLAGDSYEQYF.